These T cell receptor beta chains were read from a single sample in a study of control samples from healthy donors and cancer patients. Profiling relied on immunoSEQ multiplex PCR, and the TCRdb table lists in-frame clones only, not all of them. The data show about 110,000 clones, about 80% seen once. Input material: blood. The receptors stem from a man younger than 35 in good health. Both conserved end residues are part of each CDR3. The D gene is left open where the match is weak. A clone size is listed for some rows: how often the clone was seen (once, few, many), or a class if it is expanded.

v_call	d_call	j_call	clone_size	cdr3_aa	cdr3_nt
TRBV19	NA	TRBJ1-2	NA	CASSYSSNYGYTF	TGTGCCAGTAGTTATAGCAGTAACTATGGCTACACCTTC
TRBV19	NA	TRBJ2-7	NA	CASASMTGSYEQYF	TGTGCCAGTGCTTCCATGACAGGTTCCTACGAGCAGTACTTC
TRBV2	NA	TRBJ2-1	NA	CASSVPAGPRNEQFF	TGTGCCAGCAGTGTACCAGCGGGCCCACGCAATGAGCAGTTCTTC
TRBV6-5	NA	TRBJ1-1	NA	CASKGAEVTEAFF	TGTGCCAGCAAAGGTGCCGAGGTTACTGAAGCTTTCTTT
TRBV4-1	NA	TRBJ2-7	NA	CASSQAEQAYEQYF	TGCGCCAGCAGCCAAGCAGAACAGGCCTACGAGCAGTACTTC
TRBV2	NA	TRBJ1-5	NA	CATVGDSGQPQHF	TGTGCCACCGTAGGGGACTCCGGCCAGCCCCAGCATTTT
TRBV20-1	TRBD1	TRBJ2-2	NA	CSASRQGANTGELFF	TGCAGTGCTAGTAGGCAGGGGGCAAACACCGGGGAGCTGTTTTTT
TRBV6-2/TRBV6-3	TRBD1	TRBJ2-7	NA	CASSYPGQGYEQYF	TGTGCCAGCAGTTACCCCGGACAGGGCTACGAGCAGTACTTC
TRBV5-1	NA	TRBJ2-3	NA	CASSLIGRVADTQYF	TGCGCCAGCAGCTTGATCGGCAGGGTCGCAGATACGCAGTATTTT
TRBV2	NA	TRBJ2-1	NA	CASTRDMLGNEQFF	TGTGCCAGCACCCGGGACATGTTGGGCAATGAGCAGTTCTTC
TRBV19	NA	TRBJ1-2	NA	CASSIAANYGYTF	TGTGCCAGTAGTATAGCGGCTAACTATGGCTACACCTTC
TRBV10-1	NA	TRBJ2-5	NA	CASSATVQETQYF	TGCGCCAGCAGTGCGACGGTACAAGAGACCCAGTACTTC
TRBV7-8	NA	TRBJ1-2	NA	CASSQGLGTYGYTF	TGTGCCAGCAGCCAAGGGCTGGGAACATACGGCTACACCTTC
TRBV6-5	TRBD1	TRBJ1-2	once	CASSIQGVSYGYTF	TGTGCCAGCAGTATTCAGGGGGTCTCGTATGGCTACACCTTC
TRBV3-1/TRBV3-2	TRBD1	TRBJ2-7	NA	CASSLRQGGYEQYF	TGTGCCAGCAGCCTCCGACAGGGGGGCTACGAGCAGTACTTC
TRBV27	TRBD1	TRBJ2-2	NA	CASSSDRVKLFF	TGTGCCAGCAGCTCCGACAGGGTAAAGCTGTTTTTT
TRBV30	NA	TRBJ2-7	NA	CAWTQWGGSGQYF	TGTGCCTGGACTCAATGGGGGGGCTCGGGGCAGTACTTC
TRBV9	TRBD1	TRBJ1-2	once	CASSVSGGNSYGYTF	TGTGCCAGCAGCGTTTCAGGGGGCAATAGCTATGGCTACACCTTC
TRBV6-5	NA	TRBJ1-3	NA	CASSYGGNGNTIYF	TGTGCCAGCAGTTACGGGGGGAATGGAAACACCATATATTTT
TRBV6-5	NA	TRBJ2-5	once	CASMALGSRTQYF	TGTGCCAGCATGGCACTGGGTAGTCGGACCCAGTACTTC
TRBV29-1	NA	TRBJ1-1	NA	CSAQTSEAFF	TGCAGCGCCCAAACCTCTGAAGCTTTCTTT
TRBV7-8	TRBD2	TRBJ2-3	NA	CASSLFPSGKMGDTQYF	TGTGCCAGCAGCTTATTCCCTAGCGGCAAAATGGGAGATACGCAGTATTTT
TRBV2	NA	TRBJ1-6	once	CASSEDNGAYNSPLHF	TGTGCCAGCAGTGAAGATAACGGGGCCTATAATTCACCCCTCCACTTT
TRBV7-2	NA	TRBJ1-1	few	CASSFRADTEAFF	TGTGCCAGCAGCTTCCGGGCAGACACTGAAGCTTTCTTT
TRBV29-1	NA	TRBJ2-7	NA	CSVRSGFYEQYF	TGCAGCGTCCGTTCAGGGTTCTACGAGCAGTACTTC
TRBV3-1/TRBV3-2	TRBD1	TRBJ1-2	NA	CASSQPPGGTGPVGYGYTF	TGTGCCAGCAGCCAACCTCCCGGGGGGACAGGGCCTGTAGGCTATGGCTACACCTTC
TRBV28	NA	TRBJ1-1	NA	CASSSLAEAFF	TGTGCCAGCAGTTCCCTCGCTGAAGCTTTCTTT
TRBV7-8	NA	TRBJ1-2	NA	CASSLASGGYTF	TGTGCCAGCAGCCTGGCCAGCGGGGGCTACACCTTC
TRBV6-5	NA	TRBJ1-1	NA	CASSYSGENTEAFF	TGTGCCAGCAGTTACTCGGGGGAGAACACTGAAGCTTTCTTT
TRBV5-6	NA	TRBJ2-3	NA	CASSLMGANTDTQYF	TGTGCCAGCAGCTTGATGGGTGCTAACACAGATACGCAGTATTTT
TRBV7-8	TRBD1	TRBJ2-2	NA	CASSLRGPDTGELFF	TGTGCCAGCAGCTTAAGGGGGCCGGACACCGGGGAGCTGTTTTTT
TRBV7-9	NA	TRBJ1-5	NA	CASSLANTPGGEPQHF	TGTGCCAGCAGCTTAGCCAACACCCCGGGGGGTGAGCCCCAGCATTTT
TRBV6-2/TRBV6-3	NA	TRBJ1-1	NA	CASSYVEGEVNTEAFF	TGTGCCAGCAGTTATGTGGAGGGCGAGGTGAACACTGAAGCTTTCTTT
TRBV10-3	NA	TRBJ1-1	NA	CAIMGGTEAFF	TGTGCCATCATGGGGGGAACTGAAGCTTTCTTT
TRBV7-9	NA	TRBJ1-1	NA	CASSLGGPMNTEAFF	TGTGCCAGCAGCTTAGGTGGGCCCATGAACACTGAAGCTTTCTTT
TRBV5-1	NA	TRBJ1-6	few	CASSRTGHNSPLHF	TGCGCCAGCAGCAGAACTGGTCATAATTCACCCCTCCACTTT
TRBV28	NA	TRBJ2-7	NA	CASSLERREQYF	TGTGCCAGCAGTTTAGAGAGACGAGAGCAGTACTTC
TRBV5-1	NA	TRBJ2-2	NA	CASSLVWPRGTGELFF	TGCGCCAGCAGCTTGGTGTGGCCCCGGGGCACCGGGGAGCTGTTTTTT
TRBV4-1	TRBD2	TRBJ2-3	once	CASSQDRSGEVPDTQYF	TGCGCCAGCAGCCAAGATCGTAGCGGGGAAGTACCAGATACGCAGTATTTT
TRBV29-1	NA	TRBJ2-5	NA	CSVEGSAETQYF	TGCAGCGTTGAAGGTAGCGCAGAGACCCAGTACTTC
TRBV4-1	NA	TRBJ1-1	once	CASSQTPREDTEAFF	TGCGCCAGCAGCCAAACACCGCGAGAAGACACTGAAGCTTTCTTT
TRBV19	NA	TRBJ2-1	NA	CASSSDSYNEQFF	TGTGCCAGTAGTTCCGACAGTTACAATGAGCAGTTCTTC
TRBV5-6	NA	TRBJ1-5	few	CASSLKGNSNQPQHF	TGTGCCAGCAGCTTGAAGGGAAATAGCAATCAGCCCCAGCATTTT
TRBV30	TRBD1	TRBJ1-1	NA	CAWSVPKGWAGGTEAFF	TGTGCCTGGAGTGTGCCGAAAGGGTGGGCAGGGGGGACTGAAGCTTTCTTT
TRBV7-8	NA	TRBJ1-4	once	CASSSPPNRVQWGEKLFF	TGTGCCAGCAGTTCACCGCCCAATAGAGTCCAATGGGGAGAAAAACTGTTTTTT
TRBV10-1	TRBD2	TRBJ2-7	many	CASSPGLAGDYEQYF	TGCGCCAGCAGTCCGGGACTAGCGGGGGACTACGAGCAGTACTTC
TRBV11-3	NA	TRBJ2-7	NA	CASSLARGEQYF	TGTGCCAGCAGCTTAGCCAGGGGCGAGCAGTACTTC
TRBV5-5	NA	TRBJ1-2	few	CASSFGLDYTF	TGTGCCAGCAGCTTTGGTTTGGACTACACCTTC
TRBV6-6	NA	TRBJ1-5	NA	CASSVVRDQPQHF	TGTGCCAGCAGTGTCGTCAGGGATCAGCCCCAGCATTTT
TRBV6-5	NA	TRBJ2-7	NA	CASSYEGGATYEQYF	TGTGCCAGCAGTTACGAGGGGGGGGCAACCTACGAGCAGTACTTC
TRBV28	TRBD1	TRBJ1-3	NA	CASSYSDRARNTIYF	TGTGCCAGCAGCTATTCGGACAGGGCAAGAAACACCATATATTTT